The rows below give T cell receptor beta chains drawn from one sample of a study of beta chain features in type 1 diabetes. Some clones are missing from TCRdb's copy, which holds only in-frame ones; the method was immunoSEQ multiplex PCR. The repertoire holds 150,000 or so clones, with about 9.2% as singletons. Sequencing used central memory CD4+ T cells from blood. The receptors here all came from a man between 18 and 29 years old in good health. Both conserved end residues are part of each CDR3.

v_gene	j_gene	CDR3aa
TRBV27	TRBJ1-2	CASSYRDKHGYTF
TRBV19	TRBJ1-5	CASSALDRGSRQPQHF
TRBV28	TRBJ2-2	CASSYSGSRTGELFF
TRBV11-1	TRBJ2-7	CASSPDRVTDEQYF
TRBV7-2	TRBJ2-5	CASSPNSGGQETQYF
TRBV5-6	TRBJ2-1	CASSSALQGAYNEQFF
TRBV5-4	TRBJ1-1	CASSAGTGNTEAFF
TRBV6-5	TRBJ1-2	CASSTDIIDGYTF
TRBV7-7	TRBJ2-5	CASSSGGGETQYF
TRBV28	TRBJ2-1	CASSFPGLAGSEQFF
TRBV7-2	TRBJ2-7	CASSLAAGGIYEQYF
TRBV11-1	TRBJ2-5	CASSLRTRETQYF
TRBV5-1	TRBJ2-2	CASSPGGSIIAGELFF
TRBV4-1	TRBJ2-3	CASSSVFSTDTQYF
TRBV7-2	TRBJ2-5	CASSLGRSQETQYF
TRBV2	TRBJ1-5	CASSEWGQGQPQHF
TRBV18	TRBJ2-5	CASSPKRGEQETQYF
TRBV6-6	TRBJ2-3	CASSWGHLDTQYF
TRBV7-3	TRBJ2-3	CASSLRAGGSTDTQYF
TRBV29-1	TRBJ1-3	CSVVGGNSGNTIYF
TRBV6-1	TRBJ2-7	CASSGTTYEQYF
TRBV5-4	TRBJ1-4	CASSSPGQDEKLFF
TRBV28	TRBJ2-7	CAIGRLYEQYF
TRBV6-5	TRBJ1-6	CASSVGQGTSPLHF
TRBV28	TRBJ1-5	CASSSPGDGNQPQHF
TRBV5-6	TRBJ2-1	CASSPRSAGGYNEQFF
TRBV28	TRBJ2-6	CASGGASGANVLTF
TRBV28	TRBJ1-3	CASSSPGESSGNTIYF
TRBV7-8	TRBJ2-3	CASSKAAGGRTDTQYF
TRBV5-1	TRBJ1-2	CASSLALGGEGYTF
TRBV20-1	TRBJ1-2	CSAVTGGNTF
TRBV28	TRBJ2-1	CASSYRGSGRNEQFF
TRBV30	TRBJ1-5	CAWSSGGEGNQPQHF
TRBV7-9	TRBJ2-6	CASSFDLGLSSGANVLTF
TRBV18	TRBJ2-1	CASSQAGAYNEQFF
TRBV6-6	TRBJ1-5	CASTSQGPSPNQPQHF
TRBV2	TRBJ2-3	CASSLFTDTQYF
TRBV7-7	TRBJ2-5	CASSLGTSGTQETQYF
TRBV28	TRBJ2-3	CASSLWGSGGALDTQYF
TRBV15	TRBJ2-6	CATSSFGHGSGANVLTF
TRBV30	TRBJ2-5	CAWSTDSSRQETQYF
TRBV9	TRBJ2-3	CASSVGLAGASTDTQYF
TRBV19	TRBJ1-6	CASSSTQGYSPLHF
TRBV19	TRBJ2-2	CASSIFPSHTGELFF
TRBV9	TRBJ1-1	CASSAQTGGQAFF
TRBV11-2	TRBJ2-4	CASSPAARGLAKNIQYF
TRBV25-1	TRBJ2-3	CASSGGHHTDTQYF
TRBV27	TRBJ1-6	CASRWGQTNSPLHF
TRBV6-5	TRBJ2-7	CASSYRQTYEQYF